A single T cell receptor (beta chain) is shown here with its context. Clones were read by immunoSEQ multiplex PCR, and TCRdb kept only the in-frame ones, dropping some. Altogether over 400,000 clones are present, approximately 88% being singletons, with the ten largest covering roughly 7.4%. This sample was included in a study of blood T cell repertoires in COVID-19. Across the whole study: The cDNA or gDNA used as material had been derived from T cells, B-cell-depleted T cells, or PBMCs.

Losses at the gene ends were 5 bases for V and 8 bases for J; bases not matched to a gene: 13. Germline values: CDR1 MDHEN, CDR2 SYDVKM. The CDR3 is 15 residues long. The V call is TRBV28, the J call TRBJ1-2; TRBD1 matches at 8 bases. The sample comprised peripheral blood. This TCR derives from a woman in her forties or fifties with COVID-19, enrolled during active disease. The CDR3 region has the DNA TGTGCCAGCAGTCGCCTATCGGACAGGGTCAAAGGCTACACCTTC. Translating it yields CASSRLSDRVKGYTF.